A single sample gave rise to the 3 T cell receptor beta chains below, sequenced in a study of glioma-infiltrating T cells after dendritic cell vaccination. Time point: after dendritic cell vaccination, including at tumor progression/relapse. Assay: immunoSEQ multiplex PCR; the TCRdb copy retains only in-frame clones and omits some. The table has fewer than 75,000 clones, about 85% seen once; the top ten hold around 8.3%. Source: blood, taken after dendritic cell vaccination. The receptor set was obtained from a human donor with glioblastoma.

This rearrangement joins TRBV5-1 to TRBJ2-5; tentatively, D is TRBD1 or TRBD2 (5 bases each). The germline V gene has CDR1 SGHRS and CDR2 YFSETQ. V was clipped by 4 bases and J by 5 bases, with 12 bases between them. This CDR3 contains 13 residues. The CDR3 here is CASSMEAGETQYF. The CDR3 DNA reads TGCGCCAGCAGCATGGAGGCAGGGGAGACCCAGTACTTC.

The chain links TRBV7-2 to TRBJ1-1; D remains ambiguous. This CDR3 region has 13 residues. Germline values: CDR1 SGHTA, CDR2 FQGNSA. Trimming left V 4 bases short and J 7 bases short, with 13 bases between. The CDR3 reads CASSYSTPLEAFF. CDR3 nucleotide sequence: TGTGCCAGCAGCTACAGCACACCCCTTGAAGCTTTCTTT.

The V and J genes are TRBV7-2 and TRBJ1-2, with D possibly matching TRBD1 (5 bases). Per the germline V gene, CDR1 is SGHTA and CDR2 is FQGNSA. The CDR3 has 13 residues. V lost 5 bases to trimming and J lost 4 bases, with 11 bases between them. The CDR3 sequence: CASSPQVSYGYTF. The CDR3 region has the DNA TGTGCCAGCAGCCCACAGGTTAGCTATGGCTACACCTTC.